These T cell receptor beta chains were read from a single sample in a study of T cell responses to AZD1222 COVID-19 vaccine. Only in-frame clones appear in the TCRdb table, and some are missing; sequencing was by immunoSEQ multiplex PCR. Here the sample spans 84,000 or so clones, 87% being singletons. The sample here was peripheral blood, taken on day 0 of AZD1222 vaccination. The origin of the receptors is an adult in good health. Each CDR3 is given with its conserved first and last residue. Fields, in order: V gene, D gene, J gene, clone size, CDR3 DNA, CDR3 protein. A D gene is named only where the DNA matches it firmly. The size entry is marked missing in some rows and otherwise reads once, few, many or a size class.

v_gene: TRBV30; d_gene: -; j_gene: TRBJ2-1; abundance: -; CDR3nt: TGTGCCTGGACCGGACGGGGGAATGAGCAGTTCTTC; CDR3aa: CAWTGRGNEQFF
v_gene: TRBV5-1; d_gene: TRBD2; j_gene: TRBJ2-1; abundance: -; CDR3nt: TGCGCCAGCAGCTTGGGACTAGCGGGAGAGAGCTACAATGAGCAGTTCTTC; CDR3aa: CASSLGLAGESYNEQFF
v_gene: TRBV14; d_gene: -; j_gene: TRBJ2-7; abundance: -; CDR3nt: TGTGCCAGCAGCCAAGATAGAGGGTTCGGAAGCTCCTACGAGCAGTACTTC; CDR3aa: CASSQDRGFGSSYEQYF
v_gene: TRBV3-1/TRBV3-2; d_gene: -; j_gene: TRBJ1-4; abundance: -; CDR3nt: TGTGCCAGCAGCCTATCAGAAAAACTGTTTTTT; CDR3aa: CASSLSEKLFF
v_gene: TRBV27; d_gene: TRBD2; j_gene: TRBJ2-1; abundance: -; CDR3nt: TGTGCCAGCAGTTCCACCCCGGTAGCGGGAGACTACAATGAGCAGTTCTTC; CDR3aa: CASSSTPVAGDYNEQFF
v_gene: TRBV19; d_gene: TRBD2; j_gene: TRBJ2-7; abundance: -; CDR3nt: TGTGCCAGCACCTTAGCGGGAGGGGACTACGAGCAGTACTTC; CDR3aa: CASTLAGGDYEQYF
v_gene: TRBV7-3; d_gene: TRBD2; j_gene: TRBJ2-1; abundance: -; CDR3nt: TGTGCCAGCAGCCGCCTGCCGGGACTAGTAGACAATGAGCAGTTCTTC; CDR3aa: CASSRLPGLVDNEQFF
v_gene: TRBV19; d_gene: TRBD1; j_gene: TRBJ1-6; abundance: -; CDR3nt: TGTGCCAGTAGTATAAGGGACAGGGAAGCACCCCTCCACTTT; CDR3aa: CASSIRDREAPLHF
v_gene: TRBV6-5; d_gene: -; j_gene: TRBJ2-3; abundance: once; CDR3nt: TGTGCCAGCAGTTACGAGACGGATACGCAGTATTTT; CDR3aa: CASSYETDTQYF
v_gene: TRBV10-3; d_gene: -; j_gene: TRBJ1-5; abundance: -; CDR3nt: TGTGCCATCAGTGGGGGGGCAGGTTCTAGTAATCAGCCCCAGCATTTT; CDR3aa: CAISGGAGSSNQPQHF
v_gene: TRBV9; d_gene: -; j_gene: TRBJ2-7; abundance: -; CDR3nt: TGTGCCAGCAGCGTAGCTTCGGGGGAGACCTCCTACGAGCAGTACTTC; CDR3aa: CASSVASGETSYEQYF
v_gene: TRBV7-8; d_gene: -; j_gene: TRBJ1-5; abundance: few; CDR3nt: TGTGCCAGCAGCTTAGTCCAATTTTATAGCAATCAGCCCCAGCATTTT; CDR3aa: CASSLVQFYSNQPQHF
v_gene: TRBV7-8; d_gene: TRBD2; j_gene: TRBJ2-1; abundance: -; CDR3nt: TGTGCCAGCAGCTCTAGCGGGAGGGCCTATGATGAGCAGTTCTTC; CDR3aa: CASSSSGRAYDEQFF
v_gene: TRBV18; d_gene: TRBD1; j_gene: TRBJ1-5; abundance: -; CDR3nt: TGTGCCAGCTCACTCACCGGGACAGGACCTAATCAGCCCCAGCATTTT; CDR3aa: CASSLTGTGPNQPQHF
v_gene: TRBV7-3; d_gene: -; j_gene: TRBJ2-1; abundance: -; CDR3nt: TGTGCCAGCAGCCTATCTAGCGTACCCAGCAATGAGCAGTTCTTC; CDR3aa: CASSLSSVPSNEQFF
v_gene: TRBV19; d_gene: -; j_gene: TRBJ1-6; abundance: -; CDR3nt: TGTGCCAGTAATCCGGGGACATACAATTCACCCCTCCACTTT; CDR3aa: CASNPGTYNSPLHF
v_gene: TRBV27; d_gene: -; j_gene: TRBJ1-4; abundance: -; CDR3nt: TGTGCCAGCAGTTTATCGATGGGGGGCTTAGGGAAACTGTTTTTT; CDR3aa: CASSLSMGGLGKLFF
v_gene: TRBV19; d_gene: -; j_gene: TRBJ1-3; abundance: few; CDR3nt: TGTGCCAGTAGAGAGGTGGGCTACTCTGGAAACACCATATATTTT; CDR3aa: CASREVGYSGNTIYF
v_gene: TRBV25-1; d_gene: TRBD2; j_gene: TRBJ2-7; abundance: -; CDR3nt: TGTGCCAGCAGTGCCATAGCGGGAGTGGCGTACGAGCAGTACTTC; CDR3aa: CASSAIAGVAYEQYF
v_gene: TRBV4-1; d_gene: -; j_gene: TRBJ2-1; abundance: once; CDR3nt: TGCGCCAGCAGCCAAGATGGAAGCGGCACCTACAATGAGCAGTTCTTC; CDR3aa: CASSQDGSGTYNEQFF
v_gene: TRBV5-8; d_gene: -; j_gene: TRBJ1-5; abundance: once; CDR3nt: TGTGCCAGCAGCTTCCAGCAGAATCAGCCCCAGCATTTT; CDR3aa: CASSFQQNQPQHF
v_gene: TRBV6-6; d_gene: -; j_gene: TRBJ2-2; abundance: -; CDR3nt: TGTGCCAGCAGTTACTCAGGGGGTAGTAACACCGGGGAGCTGTTTTTT; CDR3aa: CASSYSGGSNTGELFF
v_gene: TRBV29-1; d_gene: -; j_gene: TRBJ1-3; abundance: -; CDR3nt: TGCAGCATATCAGGAACGGCTGGAAACACCATATATTTT; CDR3aa: CSISGTAGNTIYF
v_gene: TRBV6-5; d_gene: -; j_gene: TRBJ1-1; abundance: -; CDR3nt: TGTGCCAGCCAGGTCGGCGTCTACACTGAAGCTTTCTTT; CDR3aa: CASQVGVYTEAFF
v_gene: TRBV6-5; d_gene: TRBD1; j_gene: TRBJ1-5; abundance: -; CDR3nt: TGTGCCAGCAGTTTGGACAGGGGTAGCAATCAGCCCCAGCATTTT; CDR3aa: CASSLDRGSNQPQHF
v_gene: TRBV5-1; d_gene: -; j_gene: TRBJ2-6; abundance: -; CDR3nt: TGCGCCAGCAGCTTTGCGCCCTCTGGGGCCAACGTCCTGACTTTC; CDR3aa: CASSFAPSGANVLTF
v_gene: TRBV7-9; d_gene: -; j_gene: TRBJ1-1; abundance: -; CDR3nt: TGTGCCAGCAGGGACTTGAGGGGTGAACCCCTTGAAGCTTTCTTT; CDR3aa: CASRDLRGEPLEAFF
v_gene: TRBV12-5; d_gene: -; j_gene: TRBJ2-3; abundance: -; CDR3nt: TGTGCTAGTGGTCGGGGACCGCCTACGCAGTATTTT; CDR3aa: CASGRGPPTQYF
v_gene: TRBV5-1; d_gene: -; j_gene: TRBJ2-2; abundance: -; CDR3nt: TGCGCCAGCAGCTTGAGGGCTAACGCGAACACCGGGGAGCTGTTTTTT; CDR3aa: CASSLRANANTGELFF
v_gene: TRBV12-3/TRBV12-4; d_gene: -; j_gene: TRBJ2-1; abundance: -; CDR3nt: TGTGCAACGAAACGTAGCTCCTACAATGAGCAGTTCTTC; CDR3aa: CATKRSSYNEQFF
v_gene: TRBV7-2; d_gene: -; j_gene: TRBJ2-5; abundance: once; CDR3nt: TGTGCCAGCAGCTTAGGGTGGGTCGTGGGGACCCAGTACTTC; CDR3aa: CASSLGWVVGTQYF
v_gene: TRBV18; d_gene: -; j_gene: TRBJ2-2; abundance: -; CDR3nt: TGTGCCAGCTCACCCGGACCGGGACAAAACACCGGGGAGCTGTTTTTT; CDR3aa: CASSPGPGQNTGELFF
v_gene: TRBV5-1; d_gene: -; j_gene: TRBJ2-3; abundance: -; CDR3nt: TGCGCCAGCAGTTTTAGTAGCACAGATACGCAGTATTTT; CDR3aa: CASSFSSTDTQYF
v_gene: TRBV5-1; d_gene: TRBD2; j_gene: TRBJ2-1; abundance: -; CDR3nt: TGCGCCAGCAGCTTGGGGATAGCGGGAGGGCTAGTAGATGAGCAGTTCTTC; CDR3aa: CASSLGIAGGLVDEQFF
v_gene: TRBV3-1/TRBV3-2; d_gene: -; j_gene: TRBJ1-1; abundance: -; CDR3nt: TGTGCCAGCAGCCAAGATAGGCAGGGAAGGGAAGCTTTCTTT; CDR3aa: CASSQDRQGREAFF
v_gene: TRBV9; d_gene: -; j_gene: TRBJ1-1; abundance: -; CDR3nt: TGTGCCAGCAGCACCCGACAGGAGAACACTGAAGCTTTCTTT; CDR3aa: CASSTRQENTEAFF
v_gene: TRBV6-1; d_gene: TRBD2; j_gene: TRBJ2-1; abundance: -; CDR3nt: TGTGCCAGCAGTGAATTGGGGGGGGGCAATGAGCAGTTCTTC; CDR3aa: CASSELGGGNEQFF
v_gene: TRBV6-2/TRBV6-3; d_gene: TRBD1; j_gene: TRBJ1-5; abundance: -; CDR3nt: TGTGCCAGCAGCTTGACAGGGGTTAGCAATCAGCCCCAGCATTTT; CDR3aa: CASSLTGVSNQPQHF
v_gene: TRBV3-1/TRBV3-2; d_gene: TRBD2; j_gene: TRBJ2-3; abundance: -; CDR3nt: TGTGCCAGCAGCCAAAGGATAGCGGGGCGCACAGATACGCAGTATTTT; CDR3aa: CASSQRIAGRTDTQYF
v_gene: TRBV4-3; d_gene: -; j_gene: TRBJ1-2; abundance: -; CDR3nt: TGCGCCAGCAGCCAAGATCTACCGAATAACTATGGCTACACCTTC; CDR3aa: CASSQDLPNNYGYTF
v_gene: TRBV5-6; d_gene: -; j_gene: TRBJ2-7; abundance: -; CDR3nt: TGTGCCAGCAGCTCGGACAGCGCTTCCCGCGAGCAGTACTTC; CDR3aa: CASSSDSASREQYF
v_gene: TRBV5-1; d_gene: TRBD1; j_gene: TRBJ1-1; abundance: once; CDR3nt: TGCGCCAGCAGCTTGGGTTCAGGGGGCGGAATGAACACTGAAGCTTTCTTT; CDR3aa: CASSLGSGGGMNTEAFF
v_gene: TRBV2; d_gene: TRBD2; j_gene: TRBJ2-7; abundance: -; CDR3nt: TGTGCCAGCAGGGTAGCGGGAGTCGGAGAGCAGTACTTC; CDR3aa: CASRVAGVGEQYF
v_gene: TRBV29-1; d_gene: TRBD2; j_gene: TRBJ2-1; abundance: -; CDR3nt: TGCAGCGTTGGACTAGCGGGTTACAATGAGCAGTTCTTC; CDR3aa: CSVGLAGYNEQFF
v_gene: TRBV6-4; d_gene: -; j_gene: TRBJ1-6; abundance: -; CDR3nt: TGTGCCAGCAGTGAGGACAATAATTCACCCCTCCACTTT; CDR3aa: CASSEDNNSPLHF
v_gene: TRBV30; d_gene: -; j_gene: TRBJ1-1; abundance: -; CDR3nt: TGTGCCTGGAATATACATGCGGAAGCTTTCTTT; CDR3aa: CAWNIHAEAFF
v_gene: TRBV19; d_gene: -; j_gene: TRBJ2-3; abundance: few; CDR3nt: TGTGCCAGTAGTCAACGAACCGGGATCGGCACAGATACGCAGTATTTT; CDR3aa: CASSQRTGIGTDTQYF
v_gene: TRBV20-1; d_gene: -; j_gene: TRBJ1-2; abundance: -; CDR3nt: TGCAGTGCTGCGGGGGGGGTAGGCTACACCTTC; CDR3aa: CSAAGGVGYTF
v_gene: TRBV30; d_gene: -; j_gene: TRBJ1-1; abundance: -; CDR3nt: TGTGCCTGGAGTTTAGGAACTGAAGCTTTCTTT; CDR3aa: CAWSLGTEAFF
v_gene: TRBV30; d_gene: -; j_gene: TRBJ2-7; abundance: few; CDR3nt: TGTGCCTGGAGTCGACATTACTACGAGCAGTACTTC; CDR3aa: CAWSRHYYEQYF
v_gene: TRBV4-3; d_gene: -; j_gene: TRBJ2-1; abundance: -; CDR3nt: TGCGCCAGCAGCCAAGATCCCGGACTGGCGGGACCCTACAATGAGCAGTTCTTC; CDR3aa: CASSQDPGLAGPYNEQFF
v_gene: TRBV6-1; d_gene: TRBD1; j_gene: TRBJ1-3; abundance: -; CDR3nt: TGTGCCAGCAGTGAATCCGGACAGGGACTTTCTGGAAACACCATATATTTT; CDR3aa: CASSESGQGLSGNTIYF
v_gene: TRBV7-6; d_gene: -; j_gene: TRBJ2-3; abundance: -; CDR3nt: TGTGCCAGCAGCTTAGGAGGGGCCTCCACAGATACGCAGTATTTT; CDR3aa: CASSLGGASTDTQYF
v_gene: TRBV2; d_gene: TRBD1; j_gene: TRBJ1-1; abundance: once; CDR3nt: TGTGCCAGCAGTGAAGGGGACAGGACTGAAGCTTTCTTT; CDR3aa: CASSEGDRTEAFF
v_gene: TRBV19; d_gene: TRBD2; j_gene: TRBJ2-1; abundance: -; CDR3nt: TGTGCCAGTAGTACCATAACTAGCGGGGTTAATGAGCAGTTCTTC; CDR3aa: CASSTITSGVNEQFF
v_gene: TRBV12-3/TRBV12-4; d_gene: -; j_gene: TRBJ2-6; abundance: -; CDR3nt: TGTGCCAGCAGAGTGACTGGGGCCAACGTCCTGACTTTC; CDR3aa: CASRVTGANVLTF
v_gene: TRBV6-6; d_gene: -; j_gene: TRBJ1-2; abundance: -; CDR3nt: TGTGCCAGTTCTAGTGTAAATCAGTATGGCTACACCTTC; CDR3aa: CASSSVNQYGYTF
v_gene: TRBV15; d_gene: -; j_gene: TRBJ1-5; abundance: -; CDR3nt: TGTGCCACCAGAGATAGCAATCAGCCCCAGCATTTT; CDR3aa: CATRDSNQPQHF
v_gene: TRBV6-2/TRBV6-3; d_gene: -; j_gene: TRBJ1-2; abundance: once; CDR3nt: TGTGCCAGCAGTTACCGGGATATTTTCTCTAACTATGGCTACACCTTC; CDR3aa: CASSYRDIFSNYGYTF